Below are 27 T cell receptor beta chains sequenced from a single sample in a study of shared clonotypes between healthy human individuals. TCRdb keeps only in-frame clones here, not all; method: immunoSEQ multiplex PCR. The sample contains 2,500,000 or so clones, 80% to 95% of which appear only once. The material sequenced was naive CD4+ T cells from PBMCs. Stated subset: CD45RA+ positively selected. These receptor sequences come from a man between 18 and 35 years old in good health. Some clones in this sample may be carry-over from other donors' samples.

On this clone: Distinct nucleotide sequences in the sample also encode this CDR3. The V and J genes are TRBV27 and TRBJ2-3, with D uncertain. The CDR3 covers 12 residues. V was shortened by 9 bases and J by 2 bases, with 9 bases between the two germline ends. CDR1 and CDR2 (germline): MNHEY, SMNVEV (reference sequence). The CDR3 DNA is TGTGCCAGTCGCCGGACCACAGATACGCAGTATTTT. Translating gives CASRRTTDTQYF.

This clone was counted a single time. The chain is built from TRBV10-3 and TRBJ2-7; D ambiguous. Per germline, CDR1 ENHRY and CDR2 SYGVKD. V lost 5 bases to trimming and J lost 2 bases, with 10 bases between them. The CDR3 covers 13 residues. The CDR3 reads CAISLTPTYEQYF. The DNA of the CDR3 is TGTGCCATCAGTCTCACACCCACCTACGAGCAGTACTTC.

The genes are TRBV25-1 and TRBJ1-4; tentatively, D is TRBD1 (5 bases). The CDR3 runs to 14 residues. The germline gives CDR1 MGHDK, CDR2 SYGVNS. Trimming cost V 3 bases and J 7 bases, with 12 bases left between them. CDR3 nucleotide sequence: TGTGCCAGCAGTGACCCAGGGTTAATTGAAAAACTGTTTTTT. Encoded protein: CASSDPGLIEKLFF.

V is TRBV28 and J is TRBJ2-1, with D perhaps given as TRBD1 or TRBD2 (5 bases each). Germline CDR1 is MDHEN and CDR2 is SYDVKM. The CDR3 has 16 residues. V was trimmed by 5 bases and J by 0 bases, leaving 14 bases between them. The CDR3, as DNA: TGTGCCAGCAGTGGATCCGGGACCCACTCCTACAATGAGCAGTTCTTC. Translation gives CASSGSGTHSYNEQFF. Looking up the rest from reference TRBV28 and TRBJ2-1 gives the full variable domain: DVKVTQSSRYLVKRTGEKVFLECVQDMDHENMFWYRQDPGLGLRLIYFSYDVKMKEKGDIPEGYSVSREKKERFSLILESASTNQTSMYLCASSGSGTHSYNEQFFGPGTRLTVL.

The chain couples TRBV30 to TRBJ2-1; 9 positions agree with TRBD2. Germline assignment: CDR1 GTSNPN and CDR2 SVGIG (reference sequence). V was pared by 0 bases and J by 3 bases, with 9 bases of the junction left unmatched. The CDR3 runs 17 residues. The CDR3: CAWSVPGGRAVYNEQFF. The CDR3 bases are TGTGCCTGGAGTGTACCTGGCGGGAGGGCCGTCTACAATGAGCAGTTCTTC. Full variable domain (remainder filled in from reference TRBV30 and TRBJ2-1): SQTIHQWPATLVQPVGSPLSLECTVEGTSNPNLYWYRQAAGRGLQLLFYSVGIGQISSEVPQNLSASRPQDRQFILSSKKLLLSDSGFYLCAWSVPGGRAVYNEQFFGPGTRLTVL.

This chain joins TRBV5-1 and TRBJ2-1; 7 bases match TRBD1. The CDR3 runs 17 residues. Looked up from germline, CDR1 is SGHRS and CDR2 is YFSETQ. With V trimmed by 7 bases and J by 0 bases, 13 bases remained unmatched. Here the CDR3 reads CASHPRNRDSSYNEQFF. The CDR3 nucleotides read TGCGCCAGCCATCCACGAAACCGGGACAGCTCCTACAATGAGCAGTTCTTC.

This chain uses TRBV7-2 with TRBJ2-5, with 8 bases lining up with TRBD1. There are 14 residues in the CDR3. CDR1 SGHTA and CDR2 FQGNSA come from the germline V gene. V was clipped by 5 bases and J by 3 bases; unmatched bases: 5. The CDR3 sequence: CASSRDRWEETQYF. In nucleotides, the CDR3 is TGTGCCAGCAGCCGGGACAGGTGGGAAGAGACCCAGTACTTC.

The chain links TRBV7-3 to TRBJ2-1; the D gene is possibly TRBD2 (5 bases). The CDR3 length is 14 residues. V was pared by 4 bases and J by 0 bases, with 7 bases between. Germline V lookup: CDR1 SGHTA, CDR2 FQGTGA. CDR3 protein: CASSSGNSYNEQFF. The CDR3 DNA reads TGTGCCAGCAGCTCGGGGAACTCCTACAATGAGCAGTTCTTC. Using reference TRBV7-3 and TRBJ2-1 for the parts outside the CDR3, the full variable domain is GAGVSQTPSNKVTEKGKYVELRCDPISGHTALYWYRQSLGQGPEFLIYFQGTGAADDSGLPNDRFFAVRPEGSVSTLKIQRTERGDSAVYLCASSSGNSYNEQFFGPGTRLTVL.

CDR3 protein: CASSLDDRNQPQHF. In nucleotides, the CDR3 is TGTGCCAGCAGCTTGGATGACAGAAATCAGCCCCAGCATTTT. This sequence joins TRBV5-8 and TRBJ1-5; D is possibly TRBD1 (5 bases). The CDR3 runs to 14 residues. Trimming left V 0 bases short and J 4 bases short, with 8 bases between. Germline V gives CDR1 SGHTS, CDR2 YDEGEE.

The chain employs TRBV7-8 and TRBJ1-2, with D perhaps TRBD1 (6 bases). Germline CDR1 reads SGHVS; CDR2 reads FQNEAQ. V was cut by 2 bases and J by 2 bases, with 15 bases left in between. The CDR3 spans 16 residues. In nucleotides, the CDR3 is TGTGCCAGCAGCTTACCTGGACAGTTCAGGAACTATGGCTACACCTTC. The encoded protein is CASSLPGQFRNYGYTF. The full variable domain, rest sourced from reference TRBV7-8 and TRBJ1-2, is GAGVSQSPRYKVAKRGQDVALRCDPISGHVSLFWYQQALGQGPEFLTYFQNEAQLDKSGLPSDRFFAERPEGSVSTLKIQRTQQEDSAVYLCASSLPGQFRNYGYTFGSGTRLTVV.

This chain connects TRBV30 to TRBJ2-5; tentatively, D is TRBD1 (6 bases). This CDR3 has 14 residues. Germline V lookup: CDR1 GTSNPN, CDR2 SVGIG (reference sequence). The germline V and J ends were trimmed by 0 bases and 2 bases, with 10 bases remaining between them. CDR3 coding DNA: TGTGCCTGGAGTGTAGGGGGACCACAAGAGACCCAGTACTTC. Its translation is CAWSVGGPQETQYF. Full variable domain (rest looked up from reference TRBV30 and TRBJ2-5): SQTIHQWPATLVQPVGSPLSLECTVEGTSNPNLYWYRQAAGRGLQLLFYSVGIGQISSEVPQNLSASRPQDRQFILSSKKLLLSDSGFYLCAWSVGGPQETQYFGPGTRLLVL.

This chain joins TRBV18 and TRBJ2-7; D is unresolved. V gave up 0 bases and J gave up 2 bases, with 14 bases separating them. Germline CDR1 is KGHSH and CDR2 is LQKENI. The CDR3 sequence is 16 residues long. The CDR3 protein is CASSPPAWQNAYEQYF. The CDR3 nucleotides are TGTGCCAGCTCACCACCGGCTTGGCAGAACGCCTACGAGCAGTACTTC.

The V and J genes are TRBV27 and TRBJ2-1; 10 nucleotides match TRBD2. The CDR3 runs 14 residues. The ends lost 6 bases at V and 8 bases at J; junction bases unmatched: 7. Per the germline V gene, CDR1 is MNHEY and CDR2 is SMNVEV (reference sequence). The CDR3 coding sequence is TGTGCCAGCAGGGCTAGCGGGAGTGGGCATGAGCAGTTCTTC. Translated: CASRASGSGHEQFF.

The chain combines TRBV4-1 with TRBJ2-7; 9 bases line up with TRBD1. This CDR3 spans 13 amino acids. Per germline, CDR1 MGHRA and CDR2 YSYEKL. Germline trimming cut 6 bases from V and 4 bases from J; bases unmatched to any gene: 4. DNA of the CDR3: TGCGCCAGCAGACGGACAGGGGAATACGAGCAGTACTTC. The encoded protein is CASRRTGEYEQYF.

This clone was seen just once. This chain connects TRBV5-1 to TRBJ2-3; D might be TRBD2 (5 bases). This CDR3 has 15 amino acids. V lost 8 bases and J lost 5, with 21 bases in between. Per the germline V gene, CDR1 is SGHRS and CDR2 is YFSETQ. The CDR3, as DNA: TGCGCCAGTTCCCCCACCGTGGGAGCACGAGATACGCAGTATTTT. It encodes CASSPTVGARDTQYF.

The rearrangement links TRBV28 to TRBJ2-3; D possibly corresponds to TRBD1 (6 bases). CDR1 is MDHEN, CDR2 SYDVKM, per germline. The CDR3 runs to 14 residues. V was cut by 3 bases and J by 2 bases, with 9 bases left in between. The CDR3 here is CASSLGAITDTQYF. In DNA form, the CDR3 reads TGTGCCAGCAGTTTGGGGGCCATCACAGATACGCAGTATTTT.

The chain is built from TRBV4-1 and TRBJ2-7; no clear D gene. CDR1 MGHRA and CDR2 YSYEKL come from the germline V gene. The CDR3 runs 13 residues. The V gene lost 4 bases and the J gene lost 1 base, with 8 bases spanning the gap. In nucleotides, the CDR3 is TGCGCCAGCAGCCCCAGCTTTTCCTACGAGCAGTACTTC. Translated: CASSPSFSYEQYF.

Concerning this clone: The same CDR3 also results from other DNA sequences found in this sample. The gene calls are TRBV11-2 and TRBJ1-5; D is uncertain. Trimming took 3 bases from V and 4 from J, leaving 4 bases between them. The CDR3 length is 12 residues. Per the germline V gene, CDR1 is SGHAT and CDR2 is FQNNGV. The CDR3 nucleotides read TGTGCCAGCAGCTTGGGGAATCAGCCCCAGCATTTT. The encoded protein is CASSLGNQPQHF.

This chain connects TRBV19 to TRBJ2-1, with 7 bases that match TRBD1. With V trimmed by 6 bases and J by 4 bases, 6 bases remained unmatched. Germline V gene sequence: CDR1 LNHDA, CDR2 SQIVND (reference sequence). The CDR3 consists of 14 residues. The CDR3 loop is CASRTGPYYNEQFF. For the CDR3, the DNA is TGTGCCAGTAGGACAGGGCCCTATTACAATGAGCAGTTCTTC. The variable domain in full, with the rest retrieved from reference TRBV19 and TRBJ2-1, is DGGITQSPKYLFRKEGQNVTLSCEQNLNHDAMYWYRQDPGQGLRLIYYSQIVNDFQKGDIAEGYSVSREKKESFPLTVTSAQKNPTAFYLCASRTGPYYNEQFFGPGTRLTVL.

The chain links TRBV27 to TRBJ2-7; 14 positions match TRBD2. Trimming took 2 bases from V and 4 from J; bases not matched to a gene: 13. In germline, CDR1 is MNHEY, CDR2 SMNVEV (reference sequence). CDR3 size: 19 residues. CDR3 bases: TGTGCCAGCAGTTTAACGGGACTAGCGGGAGCAGCTCCATTTTACGAGCAGTACTTC. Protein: CASSLTGLAGAAPFYEQYF.

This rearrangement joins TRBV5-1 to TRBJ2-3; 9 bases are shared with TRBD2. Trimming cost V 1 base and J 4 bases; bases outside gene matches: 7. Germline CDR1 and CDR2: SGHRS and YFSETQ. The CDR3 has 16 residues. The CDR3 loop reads CASSLYPASGADTQYF. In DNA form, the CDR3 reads TGCGCCAGCAGCTTGTATCCCGCTAGCGGGGCAGATACGCAGTATTTT.

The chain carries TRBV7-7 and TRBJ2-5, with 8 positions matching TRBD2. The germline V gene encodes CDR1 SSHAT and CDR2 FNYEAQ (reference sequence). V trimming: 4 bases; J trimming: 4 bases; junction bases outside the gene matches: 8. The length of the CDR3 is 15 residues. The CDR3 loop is CASSSTRRGGETQYF. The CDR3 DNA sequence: TGTGCCAGCAGCTCAACCCGTCGGGGGGGAGAGACCCAGTACTTC.

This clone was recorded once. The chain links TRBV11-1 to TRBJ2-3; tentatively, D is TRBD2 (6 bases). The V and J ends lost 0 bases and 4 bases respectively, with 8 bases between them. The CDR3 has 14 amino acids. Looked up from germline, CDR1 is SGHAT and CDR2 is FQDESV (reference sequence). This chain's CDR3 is CASSLALAPDTQYF. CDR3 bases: TGTGCCAGCAGCTTAGCACTAGCCCCAGATACGCAGTATTTT.

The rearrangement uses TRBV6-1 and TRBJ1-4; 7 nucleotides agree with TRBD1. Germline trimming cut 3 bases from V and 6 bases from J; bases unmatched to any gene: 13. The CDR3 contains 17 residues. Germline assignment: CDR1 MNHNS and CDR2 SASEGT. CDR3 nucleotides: TGTGCCAGCAGTGACCGACAGGGCAGGGGAATGGATGAAAAACTGTTTTTT. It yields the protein CASSDRQGRGMDEKLFF.

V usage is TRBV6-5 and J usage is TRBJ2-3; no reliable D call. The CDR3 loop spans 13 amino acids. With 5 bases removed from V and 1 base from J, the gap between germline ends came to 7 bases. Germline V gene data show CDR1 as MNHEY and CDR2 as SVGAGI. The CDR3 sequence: CASSVRRTDTQYF. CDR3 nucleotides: TGTGCCAGCAGTGTCCGCCGCACAGATACGCAGTATTTT.

CDR3 sequence (DNA): TGCGCCAGCAGCCAAGAACCAGGGGGCGTCTACGAGCAGTACTTC. Protein product: CASSQEPGGVYEQYF. The chain uses TRBV4-3 and TRBJ2-7; 8 nucleotides line up with TRBD1. CDR3 length equals 15 residues. Per the germline V gene, CDR1 is LGHNA and CDR2 is YSLEER. Trimming removed 0 bases from V and 3 bases from J; junction bases left unmatched: 4.

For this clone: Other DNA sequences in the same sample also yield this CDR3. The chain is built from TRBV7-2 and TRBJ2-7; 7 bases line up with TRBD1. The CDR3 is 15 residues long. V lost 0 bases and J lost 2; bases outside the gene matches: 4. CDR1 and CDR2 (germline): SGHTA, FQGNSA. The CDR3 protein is CASSLATGAPYEQYF. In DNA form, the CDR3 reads TGTGCCAGCAGCTTAGCAACAGGGGCACCCTACGAGCAGTACTTC.